Sequencing of this TCR beta chain was carried out in a study of control samples from healthy donors and cancer patients. Data came from immunoSEQ multiplex PCR; TCRdb stores just in-frame clones and leaves some out. There are about 70,000 clones in the sample; around 84% occur only once, and roughly 3.1% lies in the top ten. Trimming left V 4 bases short and J 6 bases short, with 4 bases between. CDR1 and CDR2 (germline): GTSNPN, SVGIG (reference sequence). The CDR3 totals 11 residues. The count of this clone is one. The TCR comes from a woman between 50 and 59 years old with lung cancer. The gene calls are TRBV30 and TRBJ1-6; D is unresolved. Source material: PBMCs. This CDR3 reads CAWTANSPLHF. The CDR3 DNA reads as TGTGCCTGGACGGCTAATTCACCCCTCCACTTT.